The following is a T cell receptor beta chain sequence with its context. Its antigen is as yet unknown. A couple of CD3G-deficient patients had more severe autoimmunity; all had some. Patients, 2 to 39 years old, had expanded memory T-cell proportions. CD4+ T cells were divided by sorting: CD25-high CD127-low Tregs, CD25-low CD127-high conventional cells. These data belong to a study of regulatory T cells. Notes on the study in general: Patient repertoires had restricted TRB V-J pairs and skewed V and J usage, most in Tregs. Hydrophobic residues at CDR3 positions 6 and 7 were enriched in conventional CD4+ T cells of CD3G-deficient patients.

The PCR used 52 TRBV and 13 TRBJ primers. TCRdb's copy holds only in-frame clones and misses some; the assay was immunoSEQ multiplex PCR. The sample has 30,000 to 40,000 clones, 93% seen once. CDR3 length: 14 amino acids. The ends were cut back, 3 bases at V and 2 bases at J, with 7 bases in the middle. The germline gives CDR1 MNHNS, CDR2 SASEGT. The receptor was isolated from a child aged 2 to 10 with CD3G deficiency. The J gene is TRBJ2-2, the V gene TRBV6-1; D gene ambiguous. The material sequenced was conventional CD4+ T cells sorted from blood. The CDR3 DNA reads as TGTGCCAGCAGTGATCCCCATAACACCGGGGAGCTGTTTTTT. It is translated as CASSDPHNTGELFF.